This paragraph reports one TCR beta chain. As processed by the authors: Researchers report that nucleated cell counts were estimated from reference gene primer amplification. Some clones are missing from TCRdb's copy, which holds only in-frame ones; the method was immunoSEQ multiplex PCR. That table furnishes V, J and clone size, whereas the DNA furnished D and trimming. The repertoire holds about 110,000 clones, roughly 88% seen once, with roughly 8.2% in the top ten. The data stem from a study of blood T cell repertoires in COVID-19. Study in general: Acute-phase and convalescent COVID-19 samples originated in the United States, Italy and Spain.

Germline V gene lookup returns CDR1 SGHTA and CDR2 FQGNSA. The V end lost 1 base, the J end lost 10 bases, and 5 bases lay between the germline ends. CDR3 length equals 11 residues. Material for sequencing was peripheral blood. This TCR came from a woman aged 80 or older with active or convalescent COVID-19. The chain has TRBV7-2 and TRBJ2-1, with D unresolved. The DNA of the CDR3 is TGTGCCAGCAGCTTAGTAGTGGAGCAGTTCTTC. It yields the protein CASSLVVEQFF.